Listed here is a single T cell receptor (beta chain). Antigen specificity is unknown. Trimming removed 2 bases at V and 6 bases at J, with 20 bases between. CDR3 length: 16 amino acids. Germline-derived CDR1 and CDR2 are GTSNPN and SVGIG (reference sequence). Expressed TCRB transcripts were sequenced because the entire RNA isolate underwent reverse transcription. For naive, central memory and regulatory T cell samples, reads averaged roughly 3.5 million. The protocol was immunoSEQ multiplex PCR, while the TCRdb copy is restricted to in-frame clones and leaves out a portion. Among about 180,000 clones listed, around an eighth were seen once. The source of the sample is a study of beta chain features in type 1 diabetes. Study-level results: Patients' naive, central memory and regulatory TCRB repertoires appeared more alike than those of healthy donors. Shortening that was moderate but significant affected the TCRB CDR3s of Type 1 diabetes patients in all four CD4+ subsets.

The V call is TRBV30, the J call TRBJ1-5; TRBD1 might be the D (5 bases). This clonotype originated in a woman aged 18-29 years in good health. Material for sequencing was central memory CD4+ T cells from blood. As DNA, the CDR3 is TGTGCCTGGAGTACCCTCGCACGGGGGGTCGGTCAGCCCCAGCATTTT. It translates to CAWSTLARGVGQPQHF.